These T cell receptor beta chains were read from a single sample in a study of vaccination and CD4 T cells after COVID-19. Their antigens are not known. TCRdb analysed the PCR reads with MiXCR anew, one entry per CDR3 protein. The repertoire has a few thousand distinct CDR3 sequences, roughly 15% of them found once; the top ten carry roughly a fifth. Sequenced material: CD4+ T cells from blood, cultured in vitro. The receptors originated from a human donor who had recovered from COVID-19. Both conserved end residues are part of each CDR3. A D gene is named only where the DNA matches it firmly. Rows may omit the clone size; those that give it use once, few, many or a size class.

>TRBJ2-5|-|TRBD2|TRBV11-2
CASSSILTSGGEETQYF
TGTGCCAGCAGCTCTATCCTGACTAGCGGGGGGGAAGAGACCCAGTACTTC
>TRBJ1-1|medium-sized|-|TRBV5-1
CASSLDQDAEAFF
TGCGCCAGCAGCTTGGACCAGGACGCTGAAGCTTTCTTT
>TRBJ2-7|medium-sized|TRBD1|TRBV11-2
CASSTGQGPSSEQYF
TGTGCCAGCAGCACAGGACAGGGGCCCTCTTCCGAGCAGTACTTC
>TRBJ2-5|-|-|TRBV5-1
CASSLRLGGEETQYF
TGCGCCAGCAGCTTGAGGCTAGGGGGGGAAGAGACCCAGTACTTC
>TRBJ2-7|-|-|TRBV10-3
CAISGGKTGAYEQYF
TGTGCCATCAGTGGCGGGAAGACAGGAGCCTACGAGCAGTACTTC
>TRBJ1-5|medium-sized|TRBD1|TRBV6-5
CASSFKQGGNQPQHF
TGTGCCAGCAGTTTCAAACAGGGGGGCAATCAGCCCCAGCATTTT
>TRBJ1-2|medium-sized|-|TRBV6-1
CATLRGGTHGYTF
TGTGCCACCCTACGGGGGGGCACTCATGGCTACACCTTC
>TRBJ1-2|medium-sized|-|TRBV20-1
CSGSGEGMGYTF
TGCAGTGGTTCTGGGGAGGGCATGGGCTACACCTTC
>TRBJ1-2|few|TRBD1|TRBV6-1
CASSASGGAYGYTF
TGTGCCAGCAGTGCATCAGGGGGCGCGTATGGCTACACCTTC
>TRBJ1-1|-|TRBD1|TRBV3-1
CASRGQGEGEAFF
TGTGCCAGCAGGGGACAGGGGGAAGGTGAAGCTTTCTTT
>TRBJ1-1|medium-sized|-|TRBV30
CAWSRDGGGTEAFF
TGTGCCTGGAGCCGGGACGGGGGTGGCACTGAAGCTTTCTTT
>TRBJ2-7|-|-|TRBV20-1
CSASGPLAYEQYF
TGCAGTGCTTCGGGTCCCCTGGCCTACGAGCAGTACTTC
>TRBJ2-1|-|TRBD2|TRBV5-1
CASSFGAGGVGEQFF
TGCGCCAGCAGCTTCGGTGCGGGAGGGGTGGGGGAGCAGTTCTTC
>TRBJ2-5|medium-sized|-|TRBV6-1
CASSLRIDIKETQYF
TGTGCCAGCAGTCTACGAATCGACATTAAAGAGACCCAGTACTTC
>TRBJ1-2|medium-sized|TRBD1|TRBV6-1
CASQDRGLNGYTF
TGTGCCAGCCAGGACAGGGGGCTAAATGGCTACACCTTC
>TRBJ2-2|medium-sized|TRBD1|TRBV18
CASSPTGANTGELFF
TGTGCCAGCTCTCCGACAGGGGCGAACACCGGGGAGCTGTTTTTT
>TRBJ1-2|few|-|TRBV18
CASSADLANYGYTF
TGTGCCAGCTCAGCAGACCTTGCTAACTATGGCTACACCTTC
>TRBJ2-1|-|TRBD2|TRBV30
CAWSKGRGAYNGQFF
TGTGCCTGGAGTAAAGGGCGGGGGGCCTACAATGGGCAGTTCTTC
>TRBJ1-2|few|-|TRBV7-9
CASSRDRTIYGYTF
TGTGCCAGCAGCAGAGACAGGACTATCTATGGCTACACCTTC
>TRBJ2-6|-|-|TRBV5-4
CASSERGAGANVLTF
TGTGCCAGCAGTGAAAGAGGGGCTGGGGCCAACGTCCTGACTTTC
>TRBJ1-1|few|-|TRBV18
CASSPLGGAGTEAFF
TGTGCCAGCTCACCCCTTGGGGGGGCTGGGACTGAAGCTTTCTTT
>TRBJ2-7|few|TRBD1|TRBV6-5
CASSYDGQASYEQYF
TGTGCCAGCAGTTACGATGGACAGGCCTCCTACGAGCAGTACTTC
>TRBJ2-7|-|TRBD2|TRBV11-1
CASSLTGGPYEQYF
TGTGCCAGCAGCTTAACGGGGGGGCCCTACGAGCAGTACTTC
>TRBJ2-1|-|TRBD2|TRBV10-3
CAIRPAGGRNEQFF
TGTGCCATCAGACCAGCGGGGGGTAGGAATGAGCAGTTCTTC
>TRBJ2-7|few|-|TRBV5-4
CASSLDFKDEQYF
TGTGCCAGCAGCTTGGACTTTAAGGACGAGCAGTACTTC
>TRBJ2-3|-|TRBD2|TRBV9
CASSVTSGGASTDTQYF
TGTGCCAGCAGCGTGACTAGCGGGGGGGCGAGCACAGATACGCAGTATTTT
>TRBJ1-2|few|-|TRBV18
CASSPDSYYGYTF
TGTGCCAGCTCACCTGACAGCTACTATGGCTACACCTTC
>TRBJ1-3|few|-|TRBV24-1
CAAPPGDGRNTIYF
TGTGCCGCTCCCCCCGGGGACGGCAGAAACACCATATATTTT
>TRBJ1-2|-|-|TRBV5-1
CASSFDSGYGYTF
TGCGCCAGCAGCTTCGACAGCGGGTATGGCTACACCTTC
>TRBJ2-5|medium-sized|-|TRBV6-1
CASTAPGSETQYF
TGTGCCAGCACTGCCCCAGGGTCGGAGACCCAGTACTTC
>TRBJ2-1|few|-|TRBV9
CASSRYNEQFF
TGTGCCAGCTCTAGGTACAATGAGCAGTTCTTC
>TRBJ2-7|medium-sized|TRBD1|TRBV30
CAWRTGLNHEQYF
TGTGCCTGGAGGACAGGGTTAAACCACGAGCAGTACTTC
>TRBJ2-2|medium-sized|TRBD1|TRBV6-5
CASSSYSGGNTGELFF
TGTGCCAGCAGTTCGTATTCAGGGGGCAACACCGGGGAGCTGTTTTTT
>TRBJ1-1|medium-sized|-|TRBV5-8
CATPPLVGYRAEAFF
TGTGCCACCCCCCCCTTGGTCGGCTATCGGGCTGAAGCTTTCTTT
>TRBJ1-1|-|-|TRBV20-1
CSASVSGTEAFF
TGCAGTGCTAGTGTATCCGGAACTGAAGCTTTCTTT
>TRBJ2-1|few|TRBD1|TRBV7-2
CASSFQGASGHEQFF
TGTGCCAGCAGCTTCCAGGGGGCGTCAGGTCATGAGCAGTTCTTC
>TRBJ2-3|-|TRBD1|TRBV2
CASVGTADTQYF
TGTGCCAGCGTTGGGACAGCAGATACGCAGTATTTT
>TRBJ1-2|-|-|TRBV10-2
CASSGRGVKVKGYGYTF
TGCGCCAGCAGCGGAAGGGGAGTTAAAGTTAAGGGTTATGGCTACACCTTC
>TRBJ2-7|-|-|TRBV11-1
CASSPIKRAEQYF
TGTGCCAGCAGCCCTATAAAACGTGCCGAGCAGTACTTC
>TRBJ1-3|-|-|TRBV5-1
CASSYGRNSGNTIYF
TGCGCCAGCAGCTACGGACGTAACTCTGGAAACACCATATATTTT
>TRBJ2-5|few|TRBD2|TRBV2
CASSGAGGKTQYF
TGTGCCAGCAGTGGGGCGGGGGGGAAGACCCAGTACTTC
>TRBJ1-6|-|-|TRBV6-5
CASSYSRGRNSYNSPLHF
TGTGCCAGCAGTTACTCTAGGGGCAGGAACTCCTATAATTCACCCCTCCACTTT
>TRBJ1-5|few|-|TRBV19
CASSIERLSGGNQPQHF
TGTGCCAGTAGTATAGAGCGCCTGTCGGGGGGCAATCAGCCCCAGCATTTT
>TRBJ1-4|large|-|TRBV20-1
CSARGGPGKLFF
TGCAGTGCTAGAGGGGGCCCCGGAAAACTGTTTTTT
>TRBJ2-4|-|-|TRBV5-1
CASSLEVTAAKNIQYF
TGCGCCAGCAGCTTGGAAGTGACGGCTGCCAAAAACATTCAGTACTTC
>TRBJ2-7|-|TRBD2|TRBV2
CASSAEAGSCEQYF
TGTGCCAGCAGTGCAGAAGCGGGGTCCTGCGAGCAGTACTTC
>TRBJ1-2|medium-sized|-|TRBV30
CAWSMRGAYGYTF
TGTGCCTGGAGTATGCGAGGGGCCTATGGCTACACCTTC
>TRBJ1-6|-|-|TRBV7-8
CASSSPTGSNSPLHF
TGTGCCAGCAGCTCCCCGACAGGATCTAATTCACCCCTCCACTTT
>TRBJ2-5|medium-sized|-|TRBV20-1
CSAPKGGPQETQYF
TGCAGTGCGCCAAAAGGAGGGCCGCAAGAGACCCAGTACTTC
>TRBJ2-7|medium-sized|TRBD2|TRBV7-9
CASSLSGGLEQYF
TGTGCCAGCAGCTTAAGCGGGGGGCTCGAGCAGTACTTC
>TRBJ2-6|-|-|TRBV12-3/TRBV12-4
CASSRASGANVLTF
TGTGCCAGCAGCAGGGCCTCTGGGGCCAACGTCCTGACTTTC
>TRBJ2-2|-|-|TRBV29-1
CSVGNTGELFF
TGCAGCGTTGGGAACACCGGGGAGCTGTTTTTT
>TRBJ1-1|-|-|TRBV20-1
CSALQGVNTEAFF
TGCAGTGCTCTACAGGGCGTGAACACTGAAGCTTTCTTT
>TRBJ2-5|-|-|TRBV1
CTSSTSPGLAGEETQYF
TGCACCAGCAGCACCAGCCCTGGACTAGCGGGGGAAGAGACCCAGTACTTC